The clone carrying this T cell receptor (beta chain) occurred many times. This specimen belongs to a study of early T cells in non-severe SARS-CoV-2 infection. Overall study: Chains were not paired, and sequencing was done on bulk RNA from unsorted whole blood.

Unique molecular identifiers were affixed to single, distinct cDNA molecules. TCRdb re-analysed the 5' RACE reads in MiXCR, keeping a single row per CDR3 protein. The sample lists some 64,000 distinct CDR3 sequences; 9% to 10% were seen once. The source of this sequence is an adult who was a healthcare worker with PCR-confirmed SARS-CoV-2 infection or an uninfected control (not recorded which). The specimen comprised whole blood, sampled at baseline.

This chain's CDR3 is CASSVGADEKLFF. CDR3 in DNA: TGTGCCAGCAGCGTAGGTGCGGATGAAAAACTGTTTTTT. The chain carries TRBV9 and TRBJ1-4; unclear D gene. CDR1 and CDR2 from the germline V gene are SGDLS and YYNGEE. Trimming stripped 0 bases from V and 6 bases from J, with 6 bases between. This CDR3 comprises 13 residues.